This T cell receptor (beta chain) was sequenced for a study of blood T cells in healthy people across ages. Ten or more counts support this clonotype. Trimming took 0 bases from V and 2 from J, leaving 12 bases between them. There are 16 residues in the CDR3. CDR1 SGDLS and CDR2 YYNGEE come from the germline V gene. A second 7 to 11 cycle PCR used barcoded and J-beta primers. TCRdb re-called the 5' RACE reads through MiXCR, storing one row per CDR3 protein. There are 1.5 million to 2 million distinct CDR3 sequences in the sample; 28% occur only once, and around 7.7% lies in the top ten. Sequencing was performed on blood. This sequence was found in a woman younger than 45 in good health. The chain joins TRBV9 to TRBJ2-1; no definite D call. The CDR3, as DNA: TGTGCCAGCAGCGTAGATAGGGTCTGGACCTACAATGAGCAGTTCTTC. Its translation: CASSVDRVWTYNEQFF.